The rows below give T cell receptor beta chains drawn from one sample of a study of T cells in Graves' hyperthyroidism and ophthalmopathy. A single record per CDR3 protein comes from TCRdb applying MiXCR to the multiplex PCR reads. The sample lists 500,000 to 750,000 distinct CDR3 sequences; roughly 46% were seen once. Sequences were obtained from peripheral blood or thyroid tissue (not recorded which). These receptor sequences come from a woman under 30 with Graves' hyperthyroidism. Each CDR3 is given with its conserved first and last residue. The order of the fields is V gene, CDR3 protein.

>TRBV19
CASTTGGMGQPQHF
>TRBV11-2
CASSFQDRGSEAFF
>TRBV2
CASSPLRDEQFF
>TRBV20-1
CSARVAGEGVGNQPQHF
>TRBV6-6
CASSYPWGGEDTEAFF
>TRBV6-5
CASSFGQALRGTEAFF
>TRBV2
CASSPGLAGAGARGYGYTF
>TRBV27
CASSWGGELSGTEAFF
>TRBV4-3
CASSQERDGHYNSPLHF
>TRBV19
CASSKLAGNNGQFF
>TRBV24-1
CATSDRLEEQYF
>TRBV19
CASSPIGGQLSKAGYTF
>TRBV7-2
CASSTIGAQPQHF
>TRBV7-2
CASSLARSSGTGNEQFF
>TRBV2
CASSPPLTGPAEQYF
>TRBV5-6
CASSLEAPSYEQYF
>TRBV11-2
CASSLEATSGF
>TRBV5-1
CASSLGDRETIVYYEQYF
>TRBV24-1
CATRGRSTGELFF
>TRBV20-1
CSARGTGPGGEKLFF
>TRBV5-1
CASSLGGGGGSTNQPQHF
>TRBV25-1
CASSAREKGGETQYF
>TRBV6-1
CASRAGPKGNQPQHF
>TRBV7-3
CASSLPPDNEQFF
>TRBV6-6
CASSYSRSKNTEAFF
>TRBV10-3
CAISQPGPGYTF
>TRBV3-1
CASSHGIETQYF
>TRBV24-1
CATSSQRIGGGNSPLHF
>TRBV4-1
CASSQDVKVGQPQHF
>TRBV5-1
CASSPSGTGGEKLFF